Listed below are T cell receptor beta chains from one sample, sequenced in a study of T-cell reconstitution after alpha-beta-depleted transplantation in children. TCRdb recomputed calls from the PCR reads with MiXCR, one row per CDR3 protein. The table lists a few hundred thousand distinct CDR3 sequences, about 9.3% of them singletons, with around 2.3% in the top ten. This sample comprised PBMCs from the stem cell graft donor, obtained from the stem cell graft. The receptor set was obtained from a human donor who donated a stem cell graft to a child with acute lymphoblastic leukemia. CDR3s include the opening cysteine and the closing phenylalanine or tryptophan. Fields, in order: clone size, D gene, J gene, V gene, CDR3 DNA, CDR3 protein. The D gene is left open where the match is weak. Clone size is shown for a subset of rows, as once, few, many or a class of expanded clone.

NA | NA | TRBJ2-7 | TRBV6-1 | TGTGCCAGCTGGCCACTCAGGGGTGGGAACGAGCAGTACTTC | CASWPLRGGNEQYF
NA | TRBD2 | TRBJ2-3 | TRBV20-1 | TGCAGTGCAGGGAGGACTAGCGGGGTCCGCACAGATACGCAGTATTTT | CSAGRTSGVRTDTQYF
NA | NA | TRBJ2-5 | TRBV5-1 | TGCGCCAGCAGCGAACAACAGACCCAGTACTTC | CASSEQQTQYF
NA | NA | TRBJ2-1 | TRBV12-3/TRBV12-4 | TGTGCCAGCAGTTCCGGGGCCGGCTACAATGAGCAGTTCTTC | CASSSGAGYNEQFF
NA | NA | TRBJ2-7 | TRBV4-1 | TGCGCCAGCAGCCATGGCAACTACGAGCAGTACTTC | CASSHGNYEQYF
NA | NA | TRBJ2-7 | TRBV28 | TGTGCCAGCAGTGGTGGACAGACACCCCCCTACGAGCAGTACTTC | CASSGGQTPPYEQYF
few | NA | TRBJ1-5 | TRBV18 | TGTGCCAGCTCACCACTGGAGGGGGATCAGCCCCAGCATTTT | CASSPLEGDQPQHF
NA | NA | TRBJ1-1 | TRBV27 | TGTGCCAGCGCCAAAAGCTGGGGCACTGAAGCTTTCTTT | CASAKSWGTEAFF
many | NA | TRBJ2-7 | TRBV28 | TGTGCCAGCAGCATTTTACAGGGAGTACACGAGCAGTACTTC | CASSILQGVHEQYF
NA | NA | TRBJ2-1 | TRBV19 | TGTGCCAGTAGTATTCCCGGGATTGCCTACAATGAGCAGTTCTTC | CASSIPGIAYNEQFF
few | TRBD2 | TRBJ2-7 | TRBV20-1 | TGCAGTGCTGAGGGAGGGGAGCAGTACTTC | CSAEGGEQYF
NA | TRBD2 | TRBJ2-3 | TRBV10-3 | TGTGCCATCAGTGAGTGGGGGACTAGCGGGAGACCAGATACGCAGTATTTT | CAISEWGTSGRPDTQYF
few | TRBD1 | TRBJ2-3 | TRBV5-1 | TGCGCCAGCAGCATCGGACAGGGCATCACAGATACGCAGTATTTT | CASSIGQGITDTQYF
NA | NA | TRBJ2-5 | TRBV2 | TGTGCCAGCAGTGGACTAGTAGCAGAGACCCAGTACTTC | CASSGLVAETQYF
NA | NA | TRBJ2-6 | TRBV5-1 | TGCGCCAGCAGCTTCGACCTTCGGAGGTTTGGGGCCAACGTCCTGACTTTC | CASSFDLRRFGANVLTF
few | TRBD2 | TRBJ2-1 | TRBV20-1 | TGCAGTGCTAGATCCCTAGCGGGATTATCCTACAATGAGCAGTTCTTC | CSARSLAGLSYNEQFF
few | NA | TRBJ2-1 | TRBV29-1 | TGCAGCGTTGAAGATTATCACTGGACCTACAATGAGCAGTTCTTC | CSVEDYHWTYNEQFF
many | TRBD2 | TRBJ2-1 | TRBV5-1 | TGCGCCAGCAGCTTGGGCCGGACTAGCGGGAGAAAATCCACTGAGCAGTTCTTC | CASSLGRTSGRKSTEQFF
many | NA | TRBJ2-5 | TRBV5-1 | TGCGCCAGCGGACCTCAGGGATTATACCAAGAGACCCAGTACTTC | CASGPQGLYQETQYF
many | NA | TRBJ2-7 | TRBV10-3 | TGTGCCATCAGCGGAGGAATAAGCGAAGCCTCCTACGAGCAGTACTTC | CAISGGISEASYEQYF
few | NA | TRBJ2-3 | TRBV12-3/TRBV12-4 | TGTGCCAGCAGTTCGGGGAGCCCAGATACGCAGTATTTT | CASSSGSPDTQYF
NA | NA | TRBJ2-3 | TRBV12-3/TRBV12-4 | TGTGCCAGCAGTTTAAACCCGGCTAGTCCGGGCACAGATACGCAGTATTTT | CASSLNPASPGTDTQYF
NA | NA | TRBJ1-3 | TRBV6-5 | TGTGCCACCGGACGGGGAAACACCATATATTTT | CATGRGNTIYF
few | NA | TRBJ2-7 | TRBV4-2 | TGTGCCAGCAGCCCGACAGGCGGGAGCTCGATTGAGCAGTACTTC | CASSPTGGSSIEQYF
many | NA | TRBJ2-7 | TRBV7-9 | TGTGCCAGCAGCCAGAGGATTTCCTACGAGCAGTACTTC | CASSQRISYEQYF
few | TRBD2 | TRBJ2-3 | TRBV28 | TGTGCCAGCAGTTTGTCGAGACTAGCGGGAGAACCAGATACGCAGTATTTT | CASSLSRLAGEPDTQYF
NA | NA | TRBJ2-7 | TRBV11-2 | TGTGCCAGCAGCTTAGCACGGCTCTCCTACGAGCAGTACTTC | CASSLARLSYEQYF
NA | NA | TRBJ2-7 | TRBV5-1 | TGCGCCAGCAGGTCTAGTCCGGTGGACAGCCTCTCCTACGAGCAGTACTTC | CASRSSPVDSLSYEQYF
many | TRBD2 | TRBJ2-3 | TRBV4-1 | TGCGCCAGCAGCCAAGATCGTAGAAATACGGCGGGAGGGAAAACAGATACGCAGTATTTT | CASSQDRRNTAGGKTDTQYF
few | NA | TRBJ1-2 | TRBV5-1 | TGCGCCAGCAGTCGGAGGACAGAAGGCGGCTACACCTTC | CASSRRTEGGYTF
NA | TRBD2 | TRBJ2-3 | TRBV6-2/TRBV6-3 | TGTGCAATCCGACTAGCGGGAAACACAGATACGCAGTATTTT | CAIRLAGNTDTQYF
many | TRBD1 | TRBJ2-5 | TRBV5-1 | TGCGCCAGCAGCTTGGGTGGGACAGTACAAGAGACCCAGTACTTC | CASSLGGTVQETQYF
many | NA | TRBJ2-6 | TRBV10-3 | TGTGCCATCAGTGTGACCCCGAGGAACGGGGCCAACGTCCTGACTTTC | CAISVTPRNGANVLTF
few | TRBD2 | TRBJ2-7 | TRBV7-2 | TGTGCCAGCAGCTCAGGGACTAGCGGGAGGGGGCAGTACTTC | CASSSGTSGRGQYF
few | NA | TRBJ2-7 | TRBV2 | TGTGCCAGCAGTGAAGAGTTAGGACTCCACCACGAGCAGTACTTC | CASSEELGLHHEQYF
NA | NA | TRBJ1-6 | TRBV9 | TGTGCCAGCAGCGTAGATGGGGGGAATTCACCCCTCCACTTT | CASSVDGGNSPLHF
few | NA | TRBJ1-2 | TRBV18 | TGTGCCAGCTCACCACTTGCGGGGGGCGCGGATACCTATGGCTACACCTTC | CASSPLAGGADTYGYTF
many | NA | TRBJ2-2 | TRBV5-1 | TGCGCCAGCAGCCTCGGACAGTACACCGGGGAGCTGTTTTTT | CASSLGQYTGELFF
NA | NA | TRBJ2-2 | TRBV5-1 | TGCGCCAGCAGCGGGCCAACGAACACCGGGGAGCTGTTTTTT | CASSGPTNTGELFF
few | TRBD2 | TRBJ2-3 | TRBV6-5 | TGTGCCAGCAGTTACATGATAGCGGGAGGGCCGGGCACAGATACGCAGTATTTT | CASSYMIAGGPGTDTQYF
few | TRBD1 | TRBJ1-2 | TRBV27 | TGTGCCAGCAGTATGACAGGGGGCTATGGCTACACCTTC | CASSMTGGYGYTF
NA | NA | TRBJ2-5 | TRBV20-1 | TGCAGTGCTAGGGCTCGCAGGGGAATGGAGACCCAGTACTTC | CSARARRGMETQYF
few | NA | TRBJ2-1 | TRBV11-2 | TGTGCCAGCAGCTTACATACCGGGACACCTAGCTCCTACAATGAGCAGTTCTTC | CASSLHTGTPSSYNEQFF
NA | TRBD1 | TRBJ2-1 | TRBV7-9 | TGTGCCAGCAGCGCATACAGGGGCCGCTCCTACAATGAGCAGTTCTTC | CASSAYRGRSYNEQFF
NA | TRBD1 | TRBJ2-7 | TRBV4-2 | TGTGCCAGCAGCCAAGATTTTGGGGGACAGGGGGCCTACGAGCAGTACTTC | CASSQDFGGQGAYEQYF
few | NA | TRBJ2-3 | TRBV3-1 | TGTGCCAGCAGCCCAAGGACAAACACAGATACGCAGTATTTT | CASSPRTNTDTQYF
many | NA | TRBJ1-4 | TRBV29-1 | TGCAGCGGAAGGACAGTACTAAATGAAAAACTGTTTTTT | CSGRTVLNEKLFF
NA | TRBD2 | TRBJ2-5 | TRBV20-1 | TGCAGTGCTAGCAGCGGGAGCGGGGGAGAGACCCAGTACTTC | CSASSGSGGETQYF
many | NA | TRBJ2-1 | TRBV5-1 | TGCGCCAGCAGCCCCTCACAAACCTTCTCCTACAATGAGCAGTTCTTC | CASSPSQTFSYNEQFF
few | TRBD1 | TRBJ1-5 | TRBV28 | TGTGCCAGCAGGTCTACAGGGGGCCCGAATCAGCCCCAGCATTTT | CASRSTGGPNQPQHF
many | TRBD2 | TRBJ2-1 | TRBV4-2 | TGTGCCAGCAGCCAAGAGACTAGCGGGGCCTCGGATGAGCAGTTCTTC | CASSQETSGASDEQFF
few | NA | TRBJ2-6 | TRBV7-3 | TGTGCCAGCAGCTTAACTAGTCCCAACGTCCTGACTTTC | CASSLTSPNVLTF
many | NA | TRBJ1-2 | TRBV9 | TGTGCCAGCAGCGTGGACGGCCCTCGGGGCTACACCTTC | CASSVDGPRGYTF
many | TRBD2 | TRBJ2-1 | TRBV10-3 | TGTGCCATCAGTGAGTCAACGGGAGGAGGCAATGAGCAGTTCTTC | CAISESTGGGNEQFF